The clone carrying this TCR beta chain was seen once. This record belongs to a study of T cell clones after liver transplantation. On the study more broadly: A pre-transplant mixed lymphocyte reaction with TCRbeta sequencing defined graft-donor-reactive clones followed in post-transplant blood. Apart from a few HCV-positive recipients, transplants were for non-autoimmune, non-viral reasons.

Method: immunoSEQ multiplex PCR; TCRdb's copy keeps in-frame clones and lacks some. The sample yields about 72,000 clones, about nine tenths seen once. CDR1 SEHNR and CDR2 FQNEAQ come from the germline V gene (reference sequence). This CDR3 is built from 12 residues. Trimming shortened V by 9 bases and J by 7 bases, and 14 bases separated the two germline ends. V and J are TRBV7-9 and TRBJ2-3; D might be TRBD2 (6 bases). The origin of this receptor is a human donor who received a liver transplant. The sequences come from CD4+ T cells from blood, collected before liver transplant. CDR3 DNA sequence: TGTGCCAGTGGGTCGGGGGTAAATACGCAGTATTTT. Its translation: CASGSGVNTQYF.